This T cell receptor beta chain was captured in a study of T cell repertoires in cytomegalovirus infection. For the study at large: CMV infection plus the matching HLA type was flagged by public TCR beta signatures. Study findings and constraints: What dominated the ex vivo response were HLA-C-restricted CMV-specific TCR beta clonotypes.

This clonotype was seen a few times. Its antigen is not known. TCRdb used MiXCR to reprocess the reads, holding one entry per CDR3 protein. This sample has fewer than 200,000 distinct CDR3 sequences, with under 25% found just once. The CDR3 is 17 amino acids. Per the germline V gene, CDR1 is SGHVS and CDR2 is FNYEAQ. V was cut by 1 base and J by 3 bases, with 15 bases left in between. This rearrangement joins TRBV7-6 to TRBJ2-2; no clear D gene. This receptor was identified in a human donor in good health (CMV status not recorded). Some clones in this sample may be carry-over from other donors' samples. What was sequenced was PBMCs. The CDR3 bases are TGTGCCAGCAGCTTAGGGTTCGGTCGGTGGGACACCGGGGAGCTGTTTTTT. Translation gives CASSLGFGRWDTGELFF. The entire variable domain, with the rest obtained from reference TRBV7-6 and TRBJ2-2, is as follows: GAGVSQSPRYKVTKRGQDVALRCDPISGHVSLYWYRQALGQGPEFLTYFNYEAQQDKSGLPNDRFSAERPEGSISTLTIQRTEQRDSAMYRCASSLGFGRWDTGELFFGEGSRLTVL.